This T cell receptor beta chain was retrieved from a study of siplizumab effects on memory and regulatory T cells. Clones were sequenced by immunoSEQ multiplex PCR, and TCRdb holds only the in-frame ones, with some missing. The sample lists about 69,000 clones; 88% were seen once. The CDR3 is 12 residues long. Germline CDR1 reads KGHSH; CDR2 reads LQKENI. The V gene lost 4 bases and the J gene lost 6 bases, with 6 bases spanning the gap. The chain carries TRBV18 and TRBJ2-2, with D unclear. Sequenced: Tregs sorted from blood. The clonotype comes from a human donor in good health. The CDR3: CASSRGSGELFF. The CDR3 coding sequence is TGTGCCAGCTCACGTGGGTCCGGGGAGCTGTTTTTT.